This T cell receptor beta chain originates from a study of blood T cell repertoires in COVID-19. Whole-study context: Material from acute and convalescent COVID-19 was sourced from the United States, Italy and Spain.

Clones were sequenced by immunoSEQ multiplex PCR, and TCRdb holds only the in-frame ones, with some missing. This sample carries approximately 85,000 clones, around 87% of them seen once, and the ten largest clones take approximately 4.3%. CDR1 SGDLS and CDR2 YYNGEE come from the germline V gene. The V and J ends lost 4 bases and 7 bases respectively, with 17 bases between them. The CDR3 is 14 residues long. This clone came up once. The rearrangement joins TRBV9 to TRBJ1-2; possible D gene TRBD1, 6 bases. The sequenced sample was peripheral blood. The TCR originated in an elderly woman with active or convalescent COVID-19. The DNA for the CDR3 is TGTGCCAGCAGCCCCTCCGGGGGGGCTGTTGGCTACACCTTC. It encodes CASSPSGGAVGYTF.